The text below deals with one T cell receptor beta chain. The antigen remains undetermined. Germline-derived CDR1 and CDR2 are SGHTA and FQGTGA. Trimming cost V 5 bases and J 3 bases, with 14 bases left between them. The CDR3 length is 15 residues. Tagging with unique molecular identifiers was a feature of the TCR beta cDNA libraries. Once roughly 0.95 to 10 million T cells were used, about 490,000 cDNA molecules resulted. TCRdb fed the PCR reads into MiXCR, producing one record per CDR3 protein. Counted here are 350,000 to 500,000 distinct CDR3 sequences, over 30% occurring once; the ten biggest clones make up 7.6%. This entry is derived from a study of post-analysis software for immune sequencing data. Background on the study: Some patients lacked subtype; others had relapsing-remitting, secondary progressive or progressive-relapsing disease. Study conclusions and caveats: Co-batched samples clustered tightly together by F measure. Relative to controls, patients with multiple sclerosis showed significantly lower normalized Chao1 diversity. A few TRBV segments occurring more often in patients than controls included TRBV5-6, TRBV5-1 and TRBV20-1.

The source of this sequence is a girl aged 2-10 years with multiple sclerosis. Sequenced: blood. The chain joins TRBV7-3 to TRBJ2-1; D is undetermined. The CDR3 DNA reads as TGTGCCAGCAGCCGGGTTTCTAGTGGCTACAATGAGCAGTTCTTC. It encodes CASSRVSSGYNEQFF.